The following is a T cell receptor (beta chain) sequence with its context. Which antigen it targets is not known. Qualities for individual bases were not recorded, and no much larger clone is one base off. Synthetic TCR analog templates were spiked into each PCR to estimate absolute template abundance from read counts. The immunoSEQ assay used bias-controlled V and J gene primers to amplify TCRbeta CDR3 regions from genomic DNA. Rearranged TCRbeta segments were sequenced at approximately 20X coverage. Processing in the source paper ran as follows. Sequencing errors were corrected by clustering, and CDR3s were annotated against IMGT so that V, D and J genes could be assigned. Out-of-frame and stop-codon sequences were excluded, and only productive TCRbeta rearrangements were used in downstream analyses. Clonality was computed as one minus Shannon entropy normalized by the log of the number of unique productive sequences. Fisher's exact test with Benjamini-Hochberg correction, at a threshold of adjusted p below 0.01, was used to find clones that differed between time points or between blood and tumor. The source is immuneACCESS, and TCRdb retained only in-frame sequences with V and J called. Part of the clones is not carried over; for the studies checked, unresolved V genes explain less than half of this, and the remainder is unexplained. V, J and clone size were drawn from that table, and D and trimming were deduced from the DNA. Present in this sample are 35,000 to 45,000 clones, approximately 85% of which were seen just once. The ten largest clones add up to roughly 2.7% of the sample.

This sample is drawn from a study of PD-L1 blockade in urothelial cancer (TCRdb year 2017). For context, the study as a whole: All patients started therapy around 2014 and received atezolizumab 1,200 mg intravenously every 3 weeks. Somatic, immune and clinical correlates of response to PD-L1 blockade with atezolizumab in urothelial cancer were the focus of an exploratory multi-omic analysis. Some 29 patients had pretreatment blood TCR-seq, some 25 had at least one posttreatment blood collection, and some 25 had tumor TCR-seq. An ECOG performance status of 0 or 1 was recorded for the patients, and 0 to 3 prior chemotherapy regimens had been received by the patients. Blood samples yielded a median of about 150,000 T cells and some 80,000 unique TCRs, with median clonality 0.080. Durable clinical benefit meant progression-free survival longer than 6 months, and TCR features were also tested against progression-free and overall survival. In the same patients who had TCR sequencing, pretreatment tumors also underwent whole exome sequencing and RNA sequencing. TCR sequencing covered pretreatment tumor samples and matched, serially collected peripheral blood taken before and after atezolizumab treatment. About 10 patients achieved durable clinical benefit and approximately 20 did not. About nine tenths of the roughly 29 patients were males with bladder-origin urothelial cancer, and 18 of 29 reported a prior smoking history. Blood samples were analyzed at 3 weeks after treatment start (second dose) and at 6 weeks after treatment start.

General conclusions and limits of the study: A pretreatment peripheral blood TCR clonality below the median was linked to improved progression-free and overall survival. Among patients with durable benefit, tumor-associated TCR clones showed greater expansion in peripheral blood 3 weeks after treatment started (n = 22, p = 0.022). Small sample size (n of about 29) and many exploratory analyses mean the results are intended to be hypothesis-generating.

Interpreted using the paper, the time point label stands for: peripheral blood 6 weeks after treatment start. A total of some 30 patients with locally advanced or metastatic urothelial carcinoma, treated at Memorial Sloan Kettering on a trial protocol, made up the cohort. Peripheral blood mononuclear cells were collected pretreatment and during treatment, with between 1 and 8 total time points per patient. The Qiagen DNeasy Blood extraction kit was used to purify genomic DNA from total PBMCs and tumor samples. PBMCs were collected pretreatment and during treatment and were isolated and stored as previously described. From a lookup of the germline V gene, CDR1 and CDR2 are SGHVS and FNYEAQ. The CDR3 measures 13 amino acids from cysteine to phenylalanine. Here the CDR3 DNA is all that survives: 39 bases in frame from base 1. V is reduced by 5 bases and J by 3 bases, leaving a spacing of 8 bases between them.

The receptor chain draws on TRBV7-6 and TRBJ1-3; too little of a D gene remains to name it. The source is a man aged 70 or older with urothelial cancer. Sequencing used PBMCs, obtained around atezolizumab (anti-PD-L1) treatment. The nucleotide sequence reads TGTGCCAGCAGCCCACTCCGTGGAAACACCATATATTTT. The translation is CASSPLRGNTIYF.